The 25 T cell receptor beta chains below all came from one sample that was sequenced in a study of shared clonotypes between healthy human individuals. Measured with immunoSEQ multiplex PCR; TCRdb has only the in-frame clones, and not every one. The sample carries more than 1.2 million clones, 98% recorded once. Sequencing was carried out using naive CD4+ T cells sorted from blood. As to subset: CD45RA+ positively selected. These receptors originate from a man aged 30 to 45 in good health.

This clone was detected only once. Other nucleotide sequences in the sample specify the same CDR3. This chain joins TRBV5-1 and TRBJ2-3; 9 bases align to TRBD1. The junction had 5 bases not matched to a gene; V was cut back by 4 bases and J by 2 bases. This CDR3 is built from 15 residues. Germline V gene data show CDR1 as SGHRS and CDR2 as YFSETQ. The CDR3 DNA reads as TGCGCCAGCAGCCCGGGACAGGGAAACACAGATACGCAGTATTTT. Translation gives CASSPGQGNTDTQYF.

This sequence joins TRBV18 and TRBJ2-7; 14 bases align to TRBD2. The CDR3 extends over 17 amino acids. Losses at the gene ends were 3 bases for V and 2 bases for J; bases not matched to a gene: 6. Germline lookup yields CDR1 KGHSH and CDR2 LQKENI. The CDR3 loop is CASSPGTSGSVAYEQYF. The CDR3 DNA reads as TGTGCCAGCTCACCGGGGACTAGCGGGAGTGTGGCCTACGAGCAGTACTTC.

The V gene is TRBV20-1, the J gene TRBJ2-2; unclear D gene. Trimming left V 3 bases short and J 7 bases short, with 6 bases between. The CDR3 covers 11 residues. Germline CDR1 DFQATT, CDR2 SNEGSKA (reference sequence). CDR3 bases: TGCAGTGCTAGTCGTGGCGGGGAGCTGTTTTTT. Protein product: CSASRGGELFF.

The chain is built from TRBV7-6 and TRBJ2-7, with 10 bases identical to TRBD1. Losses at the gene ends were 3 bases for V and 3 bases for J; bases not matched to a gene: 17. CDR1 and CDR2 (germline): SGHVS, FNYEAQ. The CDR3 sequence is 19 residues long. Here the CDR3 reads CASSLGPRDRGGPLYEQYF. DNA of the CDR3: TGTGCCAGCAGCTTGGGTCCCCGGGACAGGGGTGGTCCCCTCTACGAGCAGTACTTC. The full variable domain, with the rest looked up from reference TRBV7-6 and TRBJ2-7, is GAGVSQSPRYKVTKRGQDVALRCDPISGHVSLYWYRQALGQGPEFLTYFNYEAQQDKSGLPNDRFSAERPEGSISTLTIQRTEQRDSAMYRCASSLGPRDRGGPLYEQYFGPGTRLTVT.

The CDR3 region is CASSPGPHEQYF. CDR3 bases: TGTGCCAGCAGCCCCGGCCCCCACGAGCAGTACTTC. The V gene is TRBV14, the J gene TRBJ2-7; D is ambiguous. The germline V gene has CDR1 SGHDN and CDR2 FVKESK. CDR3 length equals 12 residues. Between the trimmed V and J ends, which lost 4 bases and 5 bases, there was a span of 9 bases.

CDR3: CASRDSGSGNTIYF. In DNA, the CDR3 is TGCGCCAGCAGGGACAGCGGATCTGGAAACACCATATATTTT. The chain couples TRBV5-1 to TRBJ1-3, with D possibly TRBD1 on 6 matching bases. Trimming stripped 5 bases from V and 1 base from J, with 10 bases between. There are 14 residues in the CDR3. Germline V lookup: CDR1 SGHRS, CDR2 YFSETQ.

The chain has TRBV5-4 and TRBJ1-2, with 7 bases matching TRBD1. This CDR3 has 14 amino acids. Germline CDR1 is SGHNT and CDR2 is YYREEE (reference sequence). V dropped 0 bases and J dropped 4; count of bases not matched to a gene: 3. The CDR3: CASSLEDRPYGYTF. Here the CDR3 DNA reads TGTGCCAGCAGCTTGGAGGACAGGCCCTATGGCTACACCTTC. Supplemented by reference TRBV5-4 and TRBJ1-2, the full variable domain reads ETGVTQSPTHLIKTRGQQVTLRCSSQSGHNTVSWYQQALGQGPQFIFQYYREEENGRGNFPPRFSGLQFPNYSSELNVNALELDDSALYLCASSLEDRPYGYTFGSGTRLTVV.

J is TRBJ2-3 and V is TRBV28, with 9 positions matching TRBD1. The germline gives CDR1 MDHEN, CDR2 SYDVKM. The CDR3 has 17 residues. The V gene end was trimmed by 3 bases and the J gene end by 3 bases; junction bases not matched to a gene: 10. CDR3 DNA: TGTGCCAGCAGTTTCGGGGACAGGGCGAGGAGGACAGATACGCAGTATTTT. Encoded protein: CASSFGDRARRTDTQYF.

The chain is built from TRBV29-1 and TRBJ2-7, with a weak D call TRBD1 (6 bases). The V end lost 6 bases, the J end lost 5 bases, and 14 bases lay between the germline ends. This CDR3 is built from 12 residues. CDR1 and CDR2 (germline): SQVTM, ANQGSEA. The CDR3 nucleotides read TGCAGCGTCGCAGGGGATGGGGACGAGCAGTACTTC. Translation gives CSVAGDGDEQYF.

This chain connects TRBV11-2 to TRBJ2-7, with D unresolved. The CDR3 spans 14 residues. Germline CDR1 SGHAT, CDR2 FQNNGV. The V and J ends lost 1 base and 2 bases respectively, with 9 bases between them. The CDR3 here is CASSLVAIAYEQYF. Here the CDR3 DNA reads TGTGCCAGCAGCTTAGTGGCAATAGCCTACGAGCAGTACTTC.

The chain couples TRBV5-4 to TRBJ2-3, with D hard to call. V gave up 1 base and J gave up 3 bases, with 27 bases separating them. From germline, CDR1 is SGHNT and CDR2 YYREEE (reference sequence). The CDR3 covers 20 residues. The CDR3 nucleotides are TGTGCCAGCAGCTTGAAACCCCGTGAAGTCATTCCCCTAGGAACAGATACGCAGTATTTT. Translated, it gives CASSLKPREVIPLGTDTQYF.

Here the CDR3 reads CASTTLAGVSDTQYF. DNA of the CDR3: TGTGCCAGCACAACACTAGCGGGAGTATCAGATACGCAGTATTTT. J is TRBJ2-3 and V is TRBV6-6, with 11 positions matching TRBD2. The CDR3 runs to 15 residues. V shed 7 bases and J 4 bases; nucleotides not matched to a gene: 7. The germline V gene has CDR1 MNHNY and CDR2 SVGAGI (reference sequence).

The chain combines TRBV5-5 with TRBJ2-7; no clear D. Trimming shortened V by 4 bases and J by 7 bases, and 18 bases separated the two germline ends. Germline CDR1 and CDR2: SGHKS and YYEKEE (reference sequence). This CDR3 spans 14 amino acids. CDR3 residues: CASSPPRSTGEQYF. The CDR3 coding sequence is TGTGCCAGCAGCCCCCCACGGTCAACCGGGGAGCAGTACTTC.

The J gene is TRBJ2-1, the V gene TRBV18; D may correspond to TRBD1 or TRBD2 (6 bases each). Germline assignment: CDR1 KGHSH and CDR2 LQKENI. This CDR3 spans 16 amino acids. Trimming took off 6 bases at V and 0 bases at J, with 15 bases between the two ends. The CDR3 sequence is CASSKESGASYNEQFF. CDR3 nucleotides: TGTGCCAGCTCCAAGGAGTCGGGGGCCTCCTACAATGAGCAGTTCTTC.

The chain links TRBV29-1 to TRBJ2-2; D is undetermined. V dropped 4 bases and J dropped 6 bases, with 12 bases sitting between them. The CDR3 extends over 13 amino acids. The V gene's germline CDR1 is SQVTM and CDR2 ANQGSEA. CDR3 DNA sequence: TGCAGCGTTGGGGATGTAGGGTCCGGGGAGCTGTTTTTT. Its translation: CSVGDVGSGELFF.

The chain employs TRBV6-5 and TRBJ2-5; no firm D call. CDR3 length equals 13 residues. Trimming shortened V by 11 bases and J by 2 bases, and 15 bases separated the two germline ends. Germline values: CDR1 MNHEY, CDR2 SVGAGI. This CDR3 reads CASRVSGQETQYF. The CDR3 DNA reads as TGTGCCTCACGAGTCTCTGGACAAGAGACCCAGTACTTC.

The chain uses TRBV7-2 and TRBJ2-2; TRBD1 is a possible D gene (6 bases). With 5 bases removed from V and 5 bases from J, the gap between germline ends came to 9 bases. The CDR3 is 13 amino acids. CDR1 SGHTA and CDR2 FQGNSA come from the germline V gene. CDR3 DNA sequence: TGTGCCAGCAGCAACAGGGTTACCGGGGAGCTGTTTTTT. Its translation: CASSNRVTGELFF.

The V call is TRBV18, the J call TRBJ2-5; 7 bases fit TRBD2. The CDR3 contains 12 residues. The V gene's germline CDR1 is KGHSH and CDR2 LQKENI. Unmatched junction bases numbered 3, after V lost 6 bases and J lost 5 bases. CDR3: CASSRSGETQYF. In DNA form, the CDR3 reads TGTGCCAGCTCCCGTAGCGGGGAGACCCAGTACTTC.

This chain connects TRBV29-1 to TRBJ2-7; D gene unclear. Germline CDR1 and CDR2: SQVTM and ANQGSEA. The V and J ends lost 1 base and 3 bases respectively, with 13 bases between them. The CDR3 totals 14 residues. This chain's CDR3 is CSVEVAALNYEQYF. The CDR3 DNA sequence: TGCAGCGTTGAAGTCGCAGCGCTCAACTACGAGCAGTACTTC.

The chain joins TRBV27 to TRBJ2-2; D unclear. The V end was cut by 2 bases, the J end by 4 bases, with 2 bases between. Germline V gives CDR1 MNHEY, CDR2 SMNVEV (reference sequence). The CDR3 is 12 amino acids. The CDR3 DNA reads as TGTGCCAGCAGTTTAGTCACCGGGGAGCTGTTTTTT. Amino acids: CASSLVTGELFF.

Concerning this clone itself: One end of the junction does not line up with germline, which may come from a read error. This sequence joins TRBV5-1 and TRBJ1-2; perhaps TRBD1 as D (6 bases). The CDR3 is made up of 11 amino acids. CDR1 SGHRS and CDR2 YFSETQ come from the germline V gene. DNA of the CDR3: TGCGCCAGCAGCTTGGAAGGACAGAAAAGCTTC. This gives the protein CASSLEGQKSF.

The chain carries TRBV7-2 and TRBJ1-1, with TRBD1 matching 8 bases. Germline assignment: CDR1 SGHTA and CDR2 FQGNSA. V gave up 4 bases and J gave up 6 bases; unmatched junction bases: 7. CDR3 length: 14 amino acids. The CDR3 DNA follows: TGTGCCAGCAGCTCGGACAGGGTAGTCGCTGAAGCTTTCTTT. Translation gives CASSSDRVVAEAFF.

The genes are TRBV2 and TRBJ1-2; perhaps TRBD1 as D (6 bases). There are 14 residues in the CDR3. Trimming shortened V by 0 bases and J by 8 bases, and 13 bases separated the two germline ends. The germline CDR1 and CDR2 sequences are SNHLY and FYNNEI. CDR3 loop: CASSEATGYRGYTF. CDR3 nucleotides: TGTGCCAGCAGTGAAGCAACAGGGTATCGAGGCTACACCTTC.

This chain uses TRBV25-1 with TRBJ1-2; the D gene is possibly TRBD1 (6 bases). CDR1 and CDR2 (germline): MGHDK, SYGVNS. The length of the CDR3 is 13 residues. The germline V and J ends were trimmed by 5 bases and 4 bases, with 11 bases remaining between them. CDR3 sequence (DNA): TGTGCCAGCAGTCTCACAGGGATCTATGGCTACACCTTC. This gives the protein CASSLTGIYGYTF.

CDR3 DNA: TGTGCCAGCAGCTTGGGTCCGGGGGGCGAGCAGTACTTC. Protein sequence: CASSLGPGGEQYF. This sequence joins TRBV5-6 and TRBJ2-7; 7 bases agree with TRBD2. J lost 6 bases, V lost 0 bases, and 3 bases had no gene match. The CDR3 length is 13 residues. The germline V gene encodes CDR1 SGHDT and CDR2 YYEEEE.